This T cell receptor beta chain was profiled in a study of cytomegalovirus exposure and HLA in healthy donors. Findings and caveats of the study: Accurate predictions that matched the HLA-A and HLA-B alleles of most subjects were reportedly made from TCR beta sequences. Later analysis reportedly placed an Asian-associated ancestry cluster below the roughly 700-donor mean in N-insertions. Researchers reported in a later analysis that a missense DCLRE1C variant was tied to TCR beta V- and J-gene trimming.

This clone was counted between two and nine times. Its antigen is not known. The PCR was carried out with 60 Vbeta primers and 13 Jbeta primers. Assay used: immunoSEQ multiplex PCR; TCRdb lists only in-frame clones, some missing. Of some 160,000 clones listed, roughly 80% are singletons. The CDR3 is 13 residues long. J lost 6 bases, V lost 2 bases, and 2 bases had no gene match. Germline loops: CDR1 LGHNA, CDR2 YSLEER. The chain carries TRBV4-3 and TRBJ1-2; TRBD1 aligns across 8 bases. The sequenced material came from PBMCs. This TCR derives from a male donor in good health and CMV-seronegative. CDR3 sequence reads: CASSQWTGNGYTF. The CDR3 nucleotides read TGCGCCAGCAGCCAATGGACAGGGAATGGCTACACCTTC.